The 26 T cell receptor beta chains below were found in one sample sequenced in a study of shared T cell receptors in the human thymus. Sequenced by immunoSEQ multiplex PCR; TCRdb stores in-frame clones only, minus some. The sample lists 700,000 to 750,000 clones, roughly 85% occurring once. The sample also formed part of further work on human thymus T cells.

The sequenced material came from thymocytes. These receptors came from a girl under three years old with a congenital heart defect.

The chain couples TRBV5-5 to TRBJ2-2; tentatively, D is TRBD2 (5 bases). The CDR3 is 16 amino acids. Germline V gives CDR1 SGHKS, CDR2 YYEKEE (reference sequence). V was trimmed by 2 bases and J by 7 bases, leaving 18 bases between them. CDR3 nucleotides: TGTGCCAGCAGCTTCGGACTTCCGAGCCTTATCGGGGAGCTGTTTTTT. This translates into CASSFGLPSLIGELFF.

The chain carries TRBV6-1 and TRBJ2-1; TRBD2 aligns across 10 bases. Germline V lookup: CDR1 MNHNS, CDR2 SASEGT. This CDR3 comprises 15 residues. The trim removed 3 bases at V and 2 bases at J, leaving 1 base unmatched. DNA of the CDR3: TGTGCCAGCAGTGATCTAGCGGGAGCCTACAATGAGCAGTTCTTC. Encoded protein: CASSDLAGAYNEQFF.

The V call is TRBV7-9, the J call TRBJ2-7, with a tentative D call TRBD2 (5 bases). Per germline, CDR1 SEHNR and CDR2 FQNEAQ (reference sequence). V was cut by 3 bases and J by 5 bases, with 17 bases left in between. The length of the CDR3 is 15 residues. CDR3 bases: TGTGCCAGCAGCTTTAGGGTAGGGAGTGTCGACGAGCAGTACTTC. It specifies CASSFRVGSVDEQYF.

V is TRBV4-1 and J is TRBJ1-1; no reliable D call. Trimming took off 0 bases at V and 7 bases at J, with 12 bases between the two ends. CDR3 length: 14 residues. CDR1 and CDR2 (germline): MGHRA, YSYEKL. CDR3 sequence: CASSQDRENNEAFF. The CDR3 coding sequence is TGCGCCAGCAGCCAAGACCGGGAAAATAATGAAGCTTTCTTT.

CDR3 loop: CASSEARGQGRGYTF. Written as DNA, the CDR3 is TGTGCCAGCAGTGAAGCGAGGGGACAGGGGCGAGGCTACACCTTC. This rearrangement joins TRBV2 to TRBJ1-2; TRBD1 agrees at 10 bases. V was pared by 0 bases and J by 8 bases, with 6 bases of the junction left unmatched. Per the germline V gene, CDR1 is SNHLY and CDR2 is FYNNEI. CDR3 size: 15 residues.

The V and J genes are TRBV5-5 and TRBJ2-7; weak D call: TRBD1 (5 bases). The V end was cut by 4 bases, the J end by 2 bases, with 13 bases between. CDR1 is SGHKS, CDR2 YYEKEE, per germline (reference sequence). The CDR3 runs to 14 residues. The CDR3 sequence is CASSSRVNTYEQYF. The CDR3 region has the DNA TGTGCCAGCAGCAGCAGGGTGAACACCTACGAGCAGTACTTC.

The rearrangement uses TRBV28 and TRBJ1-5; 7 bases map to TRBD1. Germline assignment: CDR1 MDHEN and CDR2 SYDVKM. V trimming: 3 bases; J trimming: 4 bases; junction bases outside the gene matches: 18. CDR3 size: 19 residues. CDR3 coding DNA: TGTGCCAGCAGTTTCCCACCGAAACGACCGACAGGGAATAATCAGCCCCAGCATTTT. Amino acid sequence: CASSFPPKRPTGNNQPQHF.

The V and J genes are TRBV30 and TRBJ1-1, with a weak D call TRBD1 (5 bases). CDR1 and CDR2 (germline): GTSNPN, SVGIG (reference sequence). CDR3 size: 20 residues. The V gene lost 4 bases and the J gene lost 3 bases, with 33 bases spanning the gap. Here the CDR3 reads CAWTGGPGGDNPGRDTEAFF. CDR3 in DNA: TGTGCCTGGACTGGCGGTCCGGGAGGAGATAATCCCGGCAGGGACACTGAAGCTTTCTTT.

V and J are TRBV6-6 and TRBJ1-2; TRBD1 might be the D (5 bases). The CDR3 runs 11 residues. Germline V lookup: CDR1 MNHNY, CDR2 SVGAGI (reference sequence). The V end was cut by 5 bases, the J end by 6 bases, with 7 bases between. As DNA, the CDR3 is TGTGCCAGCAGTCGGGGGAATGGCTACACCTTC. Translating it yields CASSRGNGYTF.

The gene calls are TRBV10-3 and TRBJ1-2; 7 positions match TRBD1. After removal of 6 bases from V and 5 bases from J, the junction contained 9 bases not matched to a gene. The CDR3 is 14 amino acids. The germline CDR1 and CDR2 sequences are ENHRY and SYGVKD. The CDR3 spells CAISGGQPIYGYTF. The CDR3 region has the DNA TGTGCCATCAGCGGGGGACAGCCCATTTATGGCTACACCTTC.

The rearrangement joins TRBV5-5 to TRBJ1-1, with TRBD1 matching over 7 bases. The germline V gene has CDR1 SGHKS and CDR2 YYEKEE (reference sequence). V dropped 3 bases and J dropped 7; count of bases not matched to a gene: 12. This CDR3 comprises 15 residues. Here the CDR3 reads CASSSGQRGENEAFF. CDR3 nucleotides: TGTGCCAGCAGCTCGGGACAGAGAGGGGAAAATGAAGCTTTCTTT.

The chain has TRBV27 and TRBJ1-6; 9 nucleotides match TRBD1. The CDR3 has 15 residues. V shed 4 bases and J 10 bases; nucleotides not matched to a gene: 8. CDR1 and CDR2 from the germline V gene are MNHEY and SMNVEV (reference sequence). This CDR3 reads CASSSPGTGRSPLHF. CDR3 coding DNA: TGTGCCAGCAGTTCACCCGGGACAGGGAGATCACCCCTCCACTTT.

This clone has a single count. The chain is built from TRBV6-5 and TRBJ2-7; 7 nucleotides align to TRBD1. The CDR3 contains 16 residues. Per the germline V gene, CDR1 is MNHEY and CDR2 is SVGAGI. The V segment lost 4 bases and the J segment 0 bases; nucleotides outside the gene matches: 9. The CDR3 here is CASSSPGQKSSYEQYF. Here the CDR3 DNA reads TGTGCCAGCAGTTCACCGGGACAGAAGAGCTCCTACGAGCAGTACTTC.

The V and J genes are TRBV10-3 and TRBJ1-1; 7 bases line up with TRBD1. This CDR3 has 16 amino acids. Germline CDR1 and CDR2: ENHRY and SYGVKD. The ends lost 2 bases at V and 3 bases at J; junction bases unmatched: 9. The chain's CDR3 is CAISEVQGVYDTEAFF. CDR3 DNA: TGTGCCATCAGTGAGGTGCAGGGGGTTTACGACACTGAAGCTTTCTTT.

The V gene is TRBV14, the J gene TRBJ2-1; TRBD2 matches at 10 bases. The germline gives CDR1 SGHDN, CDR2 FVKESK. The J segment lost 9 bases and the V segment lost 5 bases, leaving 16 bases of the junction unmatched. The CDR3 is 17 amino acids. The CDR3, as DNA: TGTGCCAGCAGCTCACGGGTAGCGGGGGGTATGGGCAGTGAGCAGTTCTTC. It specifies CASSSRVAGGMGSEQFF.

This rearrangement joins TRBV7-2 to TRBJ1-1; D is perhaps TRBD1 (6 bases). This CDR3 is built from 17 residues. CDR1 and CDR2 from the germline V gene are SGHTA and FQGNSA. V was shortened by 5 bases and J by 2 bases, with 21 bases between the two germline ends. The CDR3 loop reads CASSHRGHKRLNTEAFF. In DNA, the CDR3 is TGTGCCAGCAGCCATCGGGGACACAAGCGCCTTAACACTGAAGCTTTCTTT.

Of note for this clone: One end of the junction varies from germline; a read error may be responsible. The rearrangement uses TRBV4-1 and TRBJ2-1; D unclear. The CDR3 covers 11 residues. Germline V gene sequence: CDR1 MGHRA, CDR2 YSYEKL. The CDR3 sequence: CASSQGDSLLF. In nucleotides, the CDR3 is TGCGCCAGCAGCCAAGGCGATAGTTTGCTCTTC.

This clone appeared a single time. A read error may produce the germline difference seen at one junction end. The CDR3 coding sequence is TGTGCTAGCAGCCGGGACTCGTTCTCTGGAAACACCATATATTTT. This codes for CASSRDSFSGNTIYF. This chain uses TRBV7-7 with TRBJ1-3; D possibly corresponds to TRBD1 (5 bases). The CDR3 runs 15 residues. The germline gives CDR1 SSHAT, CDR2 FNYEAQ (reference sequence).

The J gene is TRBJ2-7, the V gene TRBV18, with 8 bases lining up with TRBD1. The CDR3 is 16 residues long. Germline loops: CDR1 KGHSH, CDR2 LQKENI. J was trimmed by 9 bases and V by 2 bases; bases with no gene match: 15. The CDR3 is CASSPSIRTGSVGQYF. The DNA of the CDR3 is TGTGCCAGCTCACCATCAATACGGACAGGGTCGGTGGGGCAGTACTTC.

This chain links TRBV5-5 with TRBJ1-5; no clear D gene. Per germline, CDR1 SGHKS and CDR2 YYEKEE (reference sequence). Trimming took 1 base from V and 0 from J, leaving 8 bases between them. CDR3 size: 15 residues. The chain's CDR3 is CASSLRAYSNQPQHF. CDR3 in DNA: TGTGCCAGCAGCTTGAGAGCTTATAGCAATCAGCCCCAGCATTTT.

V usage is TRBV29-1 and J usage is TRBJ2-1; TRBD2 aligns across 13 bases. The CDR3 spans 15 residues. V was pared by 5 bases and J by 5 bases, with 6 bases of the junction left unmatched. CDR1 and CDR2 from the germline V gene are SQVTM and ANQGSEA. The CDR3 sequence is CSVTSGGAANNEQFF. CDR3 sequence (DNA): TGCAGCGTTACTAGCGGGGGGGCGGCCAACAATGAGCAGTTCTTC.

The gene calls are TRBV5-1 and TRBJ2-4, with D hard to call. CDR3 size: 14 residues. V was clipped by 4 bases and J by 5 bases, with 13 bases between them. Germline V gene lookup returns CDR1 SGHRS and CDR2 YFSETQ. The CDR3 is CASSPAVAENIQYF. In DNA, the CDR3 is TGCGCCAGCAGCCCGGCGGTGGCGGAAAACATTCAGTACTTC.

J is TRBJ2-7 and V is TRBV13; 8 bases map to TRBD1. The germline V gene has CDR1 PRHDT and CDR2 FYEKMQ (reference sequence). Trimming removed 4 bases from V and 4 bases from J; junction bases left unmatched: 12. CDR3 size: 16 residues. This CDR3 reads CASSSYRGTNGYEQYF. The CDR3 DNA reads as TGTGCCAGCAGCTCTTACAGGGGGACGAACGGGTACGAGCAGTACTTC.

V usage is TRBV4-3 and J usage is TRBJ2-6, with TRBD2 as a possible D gene (6 bases). Germline CDR1 and CDR2: LGHNA and YSLEER. V lost 1 base, J lost 1 base, and 17 bases lay in between. The CDR3 loop spans 19 amino acids. CDR3 DNA sequence: TGCGCCAGCAGCCAAGTCCCCACGGGGGTTCCATCTGGGGCCAACGTCCTGACTTTC. This encodes CASSQVPTGVPSGANVLTF.

The chain carries TRBV19 and TRBJ2-7; D is perhaps TRBD1 (6 bases). With 5 bases removed from V and 0 bases from J, the gap between germline ends came to 17 bases. The CDR3 length is 16 residues. Germline values: CDR1 LNHDA, CDR2 SQIVND (reference sequence). This CDR3 is CASSGGGRGDSYEQYF. The CDR3 region has the DNA TGTGCCAGTAGTGGGGGTGGCAGGGGAGACTCCTACGAGCAGTACTTC.

This clone occurred once. This chain links TRBV7-9 with TRBJ2-5; TRBD2 aligns across 14 bases. Germline trimming cut 1 base from V and 0 bases from J; bases unmatched to any gene: 7. This CDR3 has 19 residues. CDR1 and CDR2 (germline): SEHNR, FQNEAQ (reference sequence). Written as DNA, the CDR3 is TGTGCCAGCAGCTTAGGGACTAGCGGGGGGTCTCCGTACCAAGAGACCCAGTACTTC. Translated, it gives CASSLGTSGGSPYQETQYF.